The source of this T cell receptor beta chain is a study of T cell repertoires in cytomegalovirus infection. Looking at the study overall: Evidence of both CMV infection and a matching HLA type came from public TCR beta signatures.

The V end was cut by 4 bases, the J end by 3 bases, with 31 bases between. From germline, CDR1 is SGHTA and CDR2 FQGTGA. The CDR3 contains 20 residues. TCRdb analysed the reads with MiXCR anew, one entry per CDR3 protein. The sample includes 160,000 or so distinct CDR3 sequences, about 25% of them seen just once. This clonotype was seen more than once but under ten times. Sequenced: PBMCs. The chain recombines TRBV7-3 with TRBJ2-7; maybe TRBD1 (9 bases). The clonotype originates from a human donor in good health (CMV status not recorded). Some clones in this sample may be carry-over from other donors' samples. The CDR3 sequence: CASSYSGGTGTRGWSYEQYF. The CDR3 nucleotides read TGTGCCAGCAGCTATTCGGGAGGGACAGGGACAAGGGGTTGGAGCTACGAGCAGTACTTC.